This TCR beta chain was sequenced for a study of OX40 agonist ivuxolimab in advanced cancers. Study summary: Dose-escalation cases comprised hepatocellular carcinoma, melanoma, renal cell or head and neck cancer. General study findings and limits: Averaged across samples, CD8+ T cells carried more expanded clones than CD4+ did. At 0.1 to 3.0 mg/kg, clonal expansion of CD4+ and CD8+ blood T cells had occurred by week 6. The work left the antigen specificity of expanded peripheral T cells undetermined.

Generated by immunoSEQ multiplex PCR, the TCRdb table keeps only in-frame clones and is missing some. The sample includes 98,000 or so clones, around 85% of them seen just once. The CDR3 covers 14 residues. The germline CDR1 and CDR2 sequences are MDHEN and SYDVKM. V lost 0 bases and J 6 bases, leaving 10 bases between the germline ends. On this clone itself: Its antigen is unidentified.

J is TRBJ2-3 and V is TRBV28; a weak D match, TRBD2 (5 bases). The sequence was obtained from an adult with an advanced solid tumor such as melanoma, head and neck, liver or kidney cancer. The source material was CD4+ or CD8+ T cells sorted from blood, sampled in a trial of the OX40 agonist ivuxolimab. The CDR3 nucleotides are TGTGCCAGCAGTTTATGGACTACAAGGGATACGCAGTATTTT. Translating gives CASSLWTTRDTQYF.